This TCR beta chain was identified in a study of blood T cell repertoires in COVID-19. Study as a whole: Sources were T cells, B-cell-depleted T cells, or PBMCs; the material itself was cDNA or gDNA.

With 6 bases clipped from V and 0 bases from J, the junction kept 3 bases outside the gene matches. Looked up from germline, CDR1 is MNHEY and CDR2 is SMNVEV (reference sequence). This CDR3 is 16 amino acids long. Clones were read by immunoSEQ multiplex PCR, and TCRdb kept only the in-frame ones, dropping some. The sample has around 100,000 clones; approximately 89% are singletons. V usage is TRBV27 and J usage is TRBJ2-2, with 11 bases fitting TRBD1. The receptor was derived from a man aged 40-49 years with acute or convalescent COVID-19. Sequencing was carried out using peripheral blood. The CDR3 DNA reads TGTGCCAGCAGGGGGGACAGGGGGACGAACACCGGGGAGCTGTTTTTT. Translating it yields CASRGDRGTNTGELFF.